This TCR beta chain was recorded in a study of metastatic and nonmetastatic thyroid tumors. Study summary: Comparison of repertoires was carried out across blood and tumor or nodule tissue from malignant and benign thyroid patients. Study-wide results and caveats: Within blood and tumor, benign nodules reportedly had significantly lower TCR beta diversity than malignant thyroid tumors did.

This CDR3 is 16 amino acids long. Losses at the gene ends were 5 bases for V and 3 bases for J; bases not matched to a gene: 12. The germline V gene encodes CDR1 DFQATT and CDR2 SNEGSKA (reference sequence). This clone was counted only a few times. Its antigen is as yet unknown. Original processing methods: Variation in CDR3 across clinicopathological groups served as the basis for constructing a distant-metastasis classifier in papillary thyroid cancer. TCRdb called clones again from the PCR reads with MiXCR. Here the V and J calls rest on TCRdb's processing, not on the authors' analysis. The data show some 31,000 clones, approximately 7.4% seen once. Patients had received no treatment of any kind before thyroid surgery.

The sequencing sample was made of blood. The clonotype was recovered from a female donor with papillary thyroid cancer or a benign thyroid nodule (not recorded which). Some clones in this sample may be carry-over from other donors' samples. The V gene is TRBV20-1, the J gene TRBJ2-5; 10 bases line up with TRBD2. Written as DNA, the CDR3 is TGCAGTGCTTCGGATGGGACTAGCGCTCATAAAGAGACCCAGTACTTC. This translates into CSASDGTSAHKETQYF.